The 20 T cell receptor beta chains listed next were all sequenced from one sample in a study of blood T cell repertoires in COVID-19. Repertoires were generated with immunoSEQ multiplex PCR, while TCRdb's copy carries only in-frame clones and drops some. Of tens of thousands of clones listed, around 90% were seen once; the top ten hold 0.77%. The specimen sequenced was peripheral blood. These receptors all come from an elderly woman with acute or convalescent COVID-19.

This chain uses TRBV9 with TRBJ2-1; D gene ambiguous. The V and J ends lost 0 bases and 2 bases respectively, with 12 bases between them. The CDR3 runs 16 residues. CDR1 and CDR2 from the germline V gene are SGDLS and YYNGEE. The CDR3 protein is CASSVGNARTYNEQFF. The DNA for the CDR3 is TGTGCCAGCAGCGTAGGTAACGCGCGAACCTACAATGAGCAGTTCTTC.

CDR3 amino acids: CASKTASGETQYF. DNA for the CDR3: TGTGCCAGCAAAACCGCGAGCGGGGAGACCCAGTACTTC. This chain uses TRBV2 with TRBJ2-5, with D possibly being TRBD2 (6 bases). Trimming pared 7 bases from V and 5 bases from J, leaving 14 bases between. The germline V gene encodes CDR1 SNHLY and CDR2 FYNNEI. The CDR3 consists of 13 residues.

V is TRBV7-8 and J is TRBJ2-2; 8 bases are a match to TRBD1. The CDR3 has 16 amino acids. CDR1 and CDR2 (germline): SGHVS, FQNEAQ. Trimming took 5 bases from V and 3 from J; bases not matched to a gene: 8. The CDR3 reads CASSLRPGGYTGELFF. The CDR3 region has the DNA TGTGCCAGCAGCCTTAGGCCAGGGGGCTACACCGGGGAGCTGTTTTTT.

The chain carries TRBV5-1 and TRBJ2-2; TRBD2 agrees at 13 bases. The germline CDR1 and CDR2 sequences are SGHRS and YFSETQ. The CDR3 consists of 15 residues. Unmatched junction bases numbered 5, after V lost 7 bases and J lost 5 bases. The CDR3 sequence is CASGTSGKDTGELFF. CDR3 DNA: TGCGCCAGCGGGACTAGCGGGAAGGATACCGGGGAGCTGTTTTTT.

Of note for this clone: A read error may account for a junction end that differs from germline. This rearrangement joins TRBV3-1 (or the pseudogene TRBV3-2) to TRBJ2-2; 10 bases are shared with TRBD2. The CDR3 covers 18 residues. From germline, CDR1 is LGHDT and CDR2 YNNKEL (reference sequence). The CDR3 coding sequence is TGTGCCAACAGCCAAGAGACAGCGGGAGGGATTTACACCGGGGAGCTGTTTTTT. Encoded protein: CANSQETAGGIYTGELFF.

The chain joins TRBV9 to TRBJ1-2; weak D call: TRBD1 (5 bases). In germline, CDR1 is SGDLS, CDR2 YYNGEE. This CDR3 spans 12 amino acids. V lost 4 bases and J lost 10, with 14 bases in between. CDR3 residues: CASSPGGVVYTF. The CDR3 coding sequence is TGTGCCAGCAGCCCCGGGGGGGTGGTCTACACCTTC.

This chain joins TRBV9 and TRBJ2-7; D not certain. Deletions cut 0 bases from V and 1 base from J, with 11 bases between. The CDR3 extends over 15 amino acids. Per germline, CDR1 SGDLS and CDR2 YYNGEE. CDR3 in DNA: TGTGCCAGCAGCGTAGACGGCAGACAATCCTACGAGCAGTACTTC. Translation gives CASSVDGRQSYEQYF.

For the CDR3, the DNA is TGTGCCAGCAGCGTAGCTAGTGGTTCGGGACAGGGGCCGGCCGAGCAGTACTTC. Its protein is CASSVASGSGQGPAEQYF. V is TRBV9 and J is TRBJ2-7, with 10 positions matching TRBD1. V dropped 0 bases and J dropped 6; count of bases not matched to a gene: 15. CDR1 and CDR2 from the germline V gene are SGDLS and YYNGEE. The CDR3 has 18 residues. The full variable domain, its missing parts supplied by reference TRBV9 and TRBJ2-7, is DSGVTQTPKHLITATGQRVTLRCSPRSGDLSVYWYQQSLDQGLQFLIQYYNGEERAKGNILERFSAQQFPDLHSELNLSSLELGDSALYFCASSVASGSGQGPAEQYFGPGTRLTVT.

V gene TRBV29-1 combines with J gene TRBJ1-1, with 8 positions matching TRBD1. V gave up 4 bases and J gave up 0 bases; unmatched junction bases: 1. This CDR3 comprises 13 residues. Germline CDR1 SQVTM, CDR2 ANQGSEA. This chain's CDR3 is CSVAQGVNTEAFF. The CDR3 nucleotides are TGCAGCGTTGCACAGGGGGTGAACACTGAAGCTTTCTTT.

The chain carries TRBV5-4 and TRBJ2-3; 8 bases are a match to TRBD2. Germline CDR1 and CDR2: SGHNT and YYREEE (reference sequence). Trimming cost V 6 bases and J 3 bases; bases outside gene matches: 9. The CDR3 has 15 amino acids. CDR3 region: CASTPRGGGTDTQYF. DNA of the CDR3: TGTGCCAGCACCCCTCGGGGCGGGGGGACAGATACGCAGTATTTT.

V usage is TRBV6-2 or TRBV6-3 and J usage is TRBJ1-2, with TRBD1 identical over 10 bases. Germline V gives CDR1 MNHEY, CDR2 SVGEGT. The CDR3 is made up of 16 amino acids. V lost 6 bases, J lost 1 base, and 8 bases stayed unmatched. The CDR3 protein is CASSRRDRGLNYGYTF. For the CDR3, the DNA is TGTGCCAGCAGCCGCCGGGACAGGGGACTTAACTATGGCTACACCTTC.

This sequence joins TRBV11-2 and TRBJ2-1; 9 nucleotides line up with TRBD1. The trim removed 4 bases at V and 2 bases at J, leaving 6 bases unmatched. CDR1 and CDR2 from the germline V gene are SGHAT and FQNNGV. CDR3 length equals 16 residues. This CDR3 reads CASSSGQGKTYNEQFF. CDR3 DNA: TGTGCCAGCAGCTCGGGACAGGGAAAAACCTACAATGAGCAGTTCTTC.

The genes are TRBV7-9 and TRBJ1-4; D perhaps matches TRBD1 (6 bases). The CDR3 sequence is 15 residues long. With 5 bases removed from V and 8 bases from J, the gap between germline ends came to 18 bases. CDR1 is SEHNR and CDR2 is FQNEAQ in the germline V gene (reference sequence). The CDR3 nucleotides are TGTGCCAGCAGCCCGATGGGGGCCAGGGTGGAAAAACTGTTTTTT. It is translated as CASSPMGARVEKLFF.

V gene TRBV5-1 combines with J gene TRBJ2-7; D gene ambiguous. V lost 0 bases, J lost 4 bases, and 11 bases lay in between. CDR1 and CDR2 from the germline V gene are SGHRS and YFSETQ. The CDR3 has 14 amino acids. CDR3 region: CASSLGQVYYEQYF. The CDR3 DNA is TGCGCCAGCAGCTTGGGCCAGGTATATTACGAGCAGTACTTC.

The V call is TRBV2, the J call TRBJ1-2, with D hard to call. The CDR3 length is 11 residues. Per the germline V gene, CDR1 is SNHLY and CDR2 is FYNNEI. The V and J ends lost 6 bases and 5 bases respectively, with 7 bases between them. The CDR3: CASSESYGYTF. The CDR3 DNA reads as TGTGCCAGCAGCGAGAGTTATGGCTACACCTTC.

This chain uses TRBV2 with TRBJ2-7; a possible D gene is TRBD2 (6 bases). Trimming shortened V by 7 bases and J by 8 bases, and 18 bases separated the two germline ends. The CDR3 contains 13 residues. Germline CDR1 and CDR2: SNHLY and FYNNEI. The CDR3 loop reads CASNRDSYTKQYF. CDR3 DNA sequence: TGTGCCAGCAATAGGGACTCCTATACGAAGCAGTACTTC.

Written as DNA, the CDR3 is TGTGCCAGTAGCCCGCGTGACAGGAGCTCCTATAATTCACCCCTCCACTTT. This gives the protein CASSPRDRSSYNSPLHF. This rearrangement joins TRBV19 to TRBJ1-6, with a weak D call TRBD1 (6 bases). In germline, CDR1 is LNHDA, CDR2 SQIVND (reference sequence). The CDR3 length is 17 residues. V shed 6 bases and J shed 0 bases, with 15 bases lying between them.

This clone was detected only once. V is TRBV5-1 and J is TRBJ2-5; unclear D gene. Germline V CDR1 and CDR2: SGHRS, YFSETQ. The CDR3 runs to 13 residues. Trimming removed 4 bases from V and 5 bases from J, with 12 bases in between. CDR3 coding DNA: TGCGCCAGCAGCGTGGCCGAGCCGGAGACCCAGTACTTC. Its protein is CASSVAEPETQYF.

The gene calls are TRBV29-1 and TRBJ2-7, with D tentatively TRBD1 (5 bases). V lost 7 bases, J lost 1 base, and 14 bases lay in between. Germline-derived CDR1 and CDR2 are SQVTM and ANQGSEA. This CDR3 is 13 amino acids long. This CDR3 is CSAQGDRSYEQYF. In DNA form, the CDR3 reads TGCAGCGCCCAAGGGGATAGATCCTACGAGCAGTACTTC.

The chain links TRBV3-1 (or the pseudogene TRBV3-2) to TRBJ1-6; 7 bases are a match to TRBD1. Germline lookup yields CDR1 LGHDT and CDR2 YNNKEL (reference sequence). J gave up 7 bases and V 1 base, and 4 bases lay outside the gene matches. This CDR3 spans 15 amino acids. The chain's CDR3 is CASSQGQGRNSPLHF. CDR3 DNA sequence: TGTGCCAGCAGCCAAGGACAGGGAAGAAATTCACCCCTCCACTTT.